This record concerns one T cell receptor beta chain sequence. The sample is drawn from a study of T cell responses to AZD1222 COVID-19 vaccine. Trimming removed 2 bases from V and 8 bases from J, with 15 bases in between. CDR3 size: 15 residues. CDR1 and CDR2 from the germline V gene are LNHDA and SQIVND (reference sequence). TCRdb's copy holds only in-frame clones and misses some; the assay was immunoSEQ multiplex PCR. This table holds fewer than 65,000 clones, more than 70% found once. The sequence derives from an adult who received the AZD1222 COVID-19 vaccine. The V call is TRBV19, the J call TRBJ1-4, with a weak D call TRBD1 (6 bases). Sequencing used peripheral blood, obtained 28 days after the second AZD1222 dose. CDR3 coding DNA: TGTGCCAGTAGTATAACCGGGGGCGGAGGGGAAAAACTGTTTTTT. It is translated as CASSITGGGGEKLFF. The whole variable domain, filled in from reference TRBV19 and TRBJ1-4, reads DGGITQSPKYLFRKEGQNVTLSCEQNLNHDAMYWYRQDPGQGLRLIYYSQIVNDFQKGDIAEGYSVSREKKESFPLTVTSAQKNPTAFYLCASSITGGGGEKLFFGSGTQLSVL.